The sample holds many counts of the clone carrying this T cell receptor (beta chain). What it recognizes is unknown. The germline V gene encodes CDR1 LNHDA and CDR2 SQIVND (reference sequence). Trimming took off 5 bases at V and 4 bases at J, with 14 bases between the two ends. This CDR3 is built from 14 residues. The sample comes from a study of Graves' ophthalmopathy and Graves' hyperthyroidism. As for the study in general: Absence of ophthalmopathy within 18 months of follow-up defined stable hyperthyroidism. General study results and limits: Blood shared most expanded thyroid clonotypes above 0.001 frequency.

The study amplified TCR beta CDR3 regions using RNA transcripts. First-round RT-PCR employed HTBI primers, with a second-round multiplex PCR after it. TCRdb used MiXCR to reprocess the multiplex PCR reads, holding one entry per CDR3 protein. The sample has roughly 1.1 million distinct CDR3 sequences, about 36% seen once. Among the hyperthyroidism patients, all were newly diagnosed, aged 18 to 65, with under 2 months' duration. This sequence originates from an adult man with Graves' hyperthyroidism. Source material: peripheral blood or thyroid tissue (not recorded which). V usage is TRBV19 and J usage is TRBJ1-2; TRBD1 is a possible D gene (5 bases). The CDR3 spells CASSPLGDSYGYTF. The CDR3 coding sequence is TGTGCCAGTAGTCCGCTGGGGGACTCCTATGGCTACACCTTC.